These T cell receptor beta chains were read from a single sample in a study of shared clonotypes between healthy human individuals. TCRdb keeps only in-frame clones here, not all; method: immunoSEQ multiplex PCR. The sample carries some 2.4 million clones, 80% to 95% recorded once. The source material was naive CD4+ T cells from PBMCs. Source of these receptors: a man aged 18 to 29 in good health. Some clones in this sample may be carry-over from other donors' samples. Each CDR3 is given with its conserved first and last residue. A D gene is named only where the DNA matches it firmly. The size entry is marked missing in some rows and otherwise reads once, few, many or a size class.

TRBJ2-2 | - | - | TRBV9 | TGTGCCAGCAGCCTTCGGACGGGGAACACCGGGGAGCTGTTTTTT | CASSLRTGNTGELFF
TRBJ1-4 | - | - | TRBV5-5 | TGTGCCAGCAGCTTGGAGCGATATGAAAAACTGTTTTTT | CASSLERYEKLFF
TRBJ2-2 | - | TRBD2 | TRBV9 | TGTGCCAGCAGCGTAGAGGGACTAGTTTTGGCCGGGGAGCTGTTTTTT | CASSVEGLVLAGELFF
TRBJ1-2 | - | - | TRBV6-5 | TGTGCCAGCAGGGACAGCGCTAACTATGGCTACACCTTC | CASRDSANYGYTF
TRBJ2-1 | - | TRBD2 | TRBV10-3 | TGTGCCATCAGAGATTCCGGGACTACGAGACAGTTCTTC | CAIRDSGTTRQFF
TRBJ2-2 | - | - | TRBV14 | TGTGCCAGCAGCCGTCTTAGCGGAGCGAACACCGGGGAGCTGTTTTTT | CASSRLSGANTGELFF
TRBJ2-2 | once | - | TRBV5-1 | TGCGCCAGCAGCTCATCTGGGCGTACGAACACCGGGGAGCTGTTTTTT | CASSSSGRTNTGELFF
TRBJ2-7 | - | TRBD2 | TRBV5-6 | TGTGCCAGCAGCCGTACGGGACTAGCGAGCTTCTACGAGCAGTACTTC | CASSRTGLASFYEQYF
TRBJ1-2 | - | - | TRBV5-1 | TGCGCCAGCAGCTTGGCGGGGGGGCAATTGAATGGCTACACCTTC | CASSLAGGQLNGYTF
TRBJ2-7 | - | TRBD2 | TRBV7-9 | TGTGCCAGCATGCGGGCGGGGGGAAACGAGCAGTACTTC | CASMRAGGNEQYF
TRBJ2-5 | - | - | TRBV23-1 | TGCGCCAGCAGTCCCCGGACAGAAGAGACCCAGTACTTC | CASSPRTEETQYF